This is a list of T cell receptor beta chains from one sample in a study of cytomegalovirus exposure and HLA in healthy donors. Only in-frame clones appear in the TCRdb table, and some are missing; sequencing was by immunoSEQ multiplex PCR. Of more than 90,000 clones in the sample, roughly 83% were seen once. Sample: PBMCs. The receptors were gathered from a man aged 18 to 35 in good health and CMV-seronegative. Both conserved end residues are part of each CDR3. The order of the fields is J gene, D gene, clone size, V gene, CDR3 DNA, CDR3 protein. D genes are given only for firm matches. Clone size appears in some rows only: once, few, many, or a class for an expanded clone.

>TRBJ2-7|TRBD1|many|TRBV29-1
TGCAGCGCGGGACAGGGAGCCTACGAGCAGTACTTC
CSAGQGAYEQYF
>TRBJ1-2|TRBD1|-|TRBV4-2
TGTGCCAGCAGCCAAGAATGGGACAGGGGGAATGGCTACACCTTC
CASSQEWDRGNGYTF
>TRBJ1-2|TRBD1|-|TRBV5-1
TGCGCCAGCAGCCTCCCCAGGGGGCAAACCCTCGGAGATGGCTACACCTTC
CASSLPRGQTLGDGYTF
>TRBJ2-3|TRBD2|-|TRBV19
TGTGCCAGTAGTACTAGCGGGGGGGCATCAGATACGCAGTATTTT
CASSTSGGASDTQYF
>TRBJ2-3|-|-|TRBV2
TGTGCCAGCAGTGATGTACGAGAGAGCCATGGCACAGATACGCAGTATTTT
CASSDVRESHGTDTQYF
>TRBJ1-5|-|-|TRBV27
TGTGCCAGCTCGGAGGACGGACAGCCCCAGCATTTT
CASSEDGQPQHF
>TRBJ1-2|-|-|TRBV5-6
TGTGCCAGCACCCCGACACCATTCTATGGCTACACCTTC
CASTPTPFYGYTF
>TRBJ2-1|TRBD2|-|TRBV30
TGTGCCTGGAGTGTAGAGACTAGCGGGACCAATGAGCAGTTCTTC
CAWSVETSGTNEQFF
>TRBJ2-3|-|-|TRBV18
TGTGCCAGCTCACCCCTGTTCCCAGAATCGAACACAGATACGCAGTATTTT
CASSPLFPESNTDTQYF
>TRBJ2-1|-|-|TRBV4-2
TGTGCCAGCAGCCAAGATGGGCGGGTGGGCAATGAGCAGTTCTTC
CASSQDGRVGNEQFF
>TRBJ2-2|TRBD1|-|TRBV5-1
TGCGCCAGCAGCTTGTTTGGGACAGGCGACACCGGGGAGCTGTTTTTT
CASSLFGTGDTGELFF
>TRBJ1-4|TRBD1|-|TRBV5-1
TGCGCCAGCAGCGTAGCTCGGACAGGGTATGAAAAACTGTTTTTT
CASSVARTGYEKLFF
>TRBJ2-2|TRBD1|-|TRBV6-1
TGTGCCAGCAGTGAAAGGCGGGCAGGGGGCCTCAACACCGGGGAGCTGTTTTTT
CASSERRAGGLNTGELFF
>TRBJ1-4|-|-|TRBV27
TGTGCCAGCAGTTACTTCTTCGCAACTAATGAAAAACTGTTTTTT
CASSYFFATNEKLFF
>TRBJ2-7|TRBD1|-|TRBV30
TGTGCCTGGAGTGTACTTGGGACAGGGGGATCTTCCGAGCAGTACTTC
CAWSVLGTGGSSEQYF
>TRBJ1-5|TRBD1|-|TRBV6-1
TGTGCCAGCAGCAAGGTGCAGGGGGACCAGCCCCAGCATTTT
CASSKVQGDQPQHF
>TRBJ2-1|TRBD1|-|TRBV5-4
TGTGCCAGCCTCCCGGGACAGGGTTACAATGAGCAGTTCTTC
CASLPGQGYNEQFF
>TRBJ1-1|TRBD1|-|TRBV2
TGTGCCAGCAGTAAATACAGGGGTTTAACTGAAGCTTTCTTT
CASSKYRGLTEAFF
>TRBJ1-2|-|-|TRBV25-1
TGTGCCAGCAGCATAGGGGGTCCGAAAGGCTACACCTTC
CASSIGGPKGYTF
>TRBJ2-2|TRBD2|-|TRBV10-2
TGCGCCAGCAGTGTGGACGGGGGGGGGAAAACCGGGGAGCTGTTTTTT
CASSVDGGGKTGELFF
>TRBJ2-1|TRBD2|-|TRBV7-2
TGTGCCAGCCGAGACCGGGACTACTTCAATGAGCAGTTCTTC
CASRDRDYFNEQFF
>TRBJ1-2|-|-|TRBV4-1
TGCGCCAGCAGCCAAAAATTCGATAGAGGTAGTGGCTACACCTTC
CASSQKFDRGSGYTF
>TRBJ1-1|-|-|TRBV2
TGTGCCAGCAGACTAACACAGAACACTGAAGCTTTCTTT
CASRLTQNTEAFF
>TRBJ2-1|TRBD2|-|TRBV29-1
TGCAGCGCGGGACTAGGCAACAATGAGCAGTTCTTC
CSAGLGNNEQFF
>TRBJ2-1|TRBD2|-|TRBV30
TGTGCCTGTTCGCGGGGGAACTATGAGCAGTTCTTC
CACSRGNYEQFF
>TRBJ1-1|TRBD1|-|TRBV27
TGTGCCAGCAAACGGGACAGGGCGAACACTGAAGCTTTCTTT
CASKRDRANTEAFF